The clone carrying this T cell receptor (beta chain) was counted a few times. Sequencing targeted expressed TCRB transcripts, as all isolated RNA had been reverse transcribed. Measured with immunoSEQ multiplex PCR; TCRdb has only the in-frame clones, and not every one. The sample records more than 300,000 clones, roughly 12% being singletons. The data were taken from a study of beta chain features in type 1 diabetes. The TCR comes from a man aged 18 to 29 in good health. Sequenced: naive CD4+ T cells from blood.

The CDR3 DNA reads as TGTGCCAGCAGCCCCGCGGACACTGAAGCTTTCTTT. Protein sequence: CASSPADTEAFF. V usage is TRBV7-3 and J usage is TRBJ1-1, with D unresolved. This CDR3 spans 12 amino acids. Trimming removed 5 bases from V and 3 bases from J, with 7 bases in between. CDR1 and CDR2 from the germline V gene are SGHTA and FQGTGA.